Below, one T cell receptor (beta chain) is given with its context. The antigen remains unidentified. The length of the CDR3 is 14 residues. Trimming left V 3 bases short and J 4 bases short, with 12 bases between. Germline V gene sequence: CDR1 LNHDA, CDR2 SQIVND (reference sequence). This specimen belongs to a study of cytomegalovirus exposure and HLA in healthy donors. Overall study results and limits: The study dropped some indistinguishable V segments, TRBV6-2 and TRBV6-3 among them. Among TCR beta chains of equal frequency, HLA-associated ones were more clonally expanded in a later analysis. Accurate HLA-A and HLA-B prediction from TCR beta sequences was reported for most subjects.

It was with 60 Vbeta and 13 Jbeta primers that the PCR ran. Using immunoSEQ multiplex PCR, the repertoire was profiled, and TCRdb retains in-frame clones only, with some absent. The sample holds about 110,000 clones, roughly 74% seen once. This sequence joins TRBV19 and TRBJ1-2, with no clear D. The source of this sequence is a woman aged 25 to 39 in good health and CMV-seronegative. Input material: PBMCs. The CDR3 nucleotides read TGTGCCAGTAGTATTATCGGGGATATCTATGGCTACACCTTC. This encodes CASSIIGDIYGYTF.